This T cell receptor beta chain was sequenced in a study of blood T cell repertoires in COVID-19. Study background: There were acute and convalescent COVID-19 samples, and they came from the United States, Italy and Spain. PBMCs, B-cell-depleted T cells, or T cells provided the cDNA or gDNA that made up the material.

Germline lookup yields CDR1 LNHDA and CDR2 SQIVND (reference sequence). This CDR3 comprises 14 residues. J gave up 6 bases and V 6 bases, and 6 bases lay outside the gene matches. Original methodology: For nucleated cells, counts were estimated from reference gene primer amplification. Using immunoSEQ multiplex PCR, the repertoire was profiled, and TCRdb retains in-frame clones only, with some absent. The V and J calls and clone size come from that table; D and trimming were worked out from the DNA. The table has fewer than 250,000 clones, 82% seen once. This TCR derives from a middle-aged woman with acute or convalescent COVID-19. The sample taken for sequencing was peripheral blood. The chain combines TRBV19 with TRBJ2-1, with 9 bases that match TRBD2. The CDR3, as DNA: TGTGCCAGTAGGCTAGAGCGGGAGGCCAATGAGCAGTTCTTC. Amino acids: CASRLEREANEQFF.